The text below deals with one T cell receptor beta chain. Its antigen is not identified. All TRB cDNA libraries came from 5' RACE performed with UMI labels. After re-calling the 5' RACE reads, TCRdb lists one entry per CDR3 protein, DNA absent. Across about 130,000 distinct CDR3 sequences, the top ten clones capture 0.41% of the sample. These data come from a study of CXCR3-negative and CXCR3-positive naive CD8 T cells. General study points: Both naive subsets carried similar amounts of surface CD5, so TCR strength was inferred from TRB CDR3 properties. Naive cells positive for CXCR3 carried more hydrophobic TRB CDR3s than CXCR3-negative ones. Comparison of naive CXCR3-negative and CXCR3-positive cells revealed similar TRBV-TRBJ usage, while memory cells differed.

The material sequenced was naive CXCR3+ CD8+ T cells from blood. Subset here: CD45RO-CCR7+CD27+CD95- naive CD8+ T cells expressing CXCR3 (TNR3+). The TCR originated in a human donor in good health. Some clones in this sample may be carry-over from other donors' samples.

Here the CDR3 reads CASSGTGGKFEQYF. This chain uses TRBV9 with TRBJ2-7; there is no DNA to check the TCRdb D call of TRBD1. The CDR3 has 14 amino acids. Germline CDR1 reads SGDLS; CDR2 reads YYNGEE.